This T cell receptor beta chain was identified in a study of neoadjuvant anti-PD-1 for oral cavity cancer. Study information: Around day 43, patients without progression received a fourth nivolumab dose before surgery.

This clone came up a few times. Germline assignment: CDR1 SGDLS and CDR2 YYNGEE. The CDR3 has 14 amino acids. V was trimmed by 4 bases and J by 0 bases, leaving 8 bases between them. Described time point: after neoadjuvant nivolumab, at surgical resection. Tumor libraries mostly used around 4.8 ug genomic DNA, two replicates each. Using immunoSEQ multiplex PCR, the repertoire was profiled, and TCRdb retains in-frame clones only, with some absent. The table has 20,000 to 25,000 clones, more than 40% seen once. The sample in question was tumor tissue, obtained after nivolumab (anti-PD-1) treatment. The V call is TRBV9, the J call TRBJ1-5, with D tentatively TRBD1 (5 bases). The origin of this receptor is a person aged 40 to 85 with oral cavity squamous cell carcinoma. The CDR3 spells CASSSQDSNQPQHF. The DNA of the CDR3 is TGTGCCAGCAGCTCACAGGATAGCAATCAGCCCCAGCATTTT.